This paragraph reports one TCR beta chain. These data originate in a study of control samples from healthy donors and cancer patients. The CDR3 loop spans 11 amino acids. Germline V CDR1 and CDR2: SEHNR, FQNEAQ (reference sequence). Between the trimmed V and J ends, which lost 5 bases and 3 bases, there was a span of 5 bases. Profiled with immunoSEQ multiplex PCR; TCRdb holds only in-frame clones, not every one. The sample holds approximately 210,000 clones, about 91% seen once. The source of this sequence is a man aged 30-40 years in good health. J is TRBJ2-7 and V is TRBV7-9; D gene unclear. The sequenced material came from blood. Here the CDR3 DNA reads TGTGCCAGCAGCCTAGTCTACGAGCAGTACTTC. Its translation: CASSLVYEQYF.